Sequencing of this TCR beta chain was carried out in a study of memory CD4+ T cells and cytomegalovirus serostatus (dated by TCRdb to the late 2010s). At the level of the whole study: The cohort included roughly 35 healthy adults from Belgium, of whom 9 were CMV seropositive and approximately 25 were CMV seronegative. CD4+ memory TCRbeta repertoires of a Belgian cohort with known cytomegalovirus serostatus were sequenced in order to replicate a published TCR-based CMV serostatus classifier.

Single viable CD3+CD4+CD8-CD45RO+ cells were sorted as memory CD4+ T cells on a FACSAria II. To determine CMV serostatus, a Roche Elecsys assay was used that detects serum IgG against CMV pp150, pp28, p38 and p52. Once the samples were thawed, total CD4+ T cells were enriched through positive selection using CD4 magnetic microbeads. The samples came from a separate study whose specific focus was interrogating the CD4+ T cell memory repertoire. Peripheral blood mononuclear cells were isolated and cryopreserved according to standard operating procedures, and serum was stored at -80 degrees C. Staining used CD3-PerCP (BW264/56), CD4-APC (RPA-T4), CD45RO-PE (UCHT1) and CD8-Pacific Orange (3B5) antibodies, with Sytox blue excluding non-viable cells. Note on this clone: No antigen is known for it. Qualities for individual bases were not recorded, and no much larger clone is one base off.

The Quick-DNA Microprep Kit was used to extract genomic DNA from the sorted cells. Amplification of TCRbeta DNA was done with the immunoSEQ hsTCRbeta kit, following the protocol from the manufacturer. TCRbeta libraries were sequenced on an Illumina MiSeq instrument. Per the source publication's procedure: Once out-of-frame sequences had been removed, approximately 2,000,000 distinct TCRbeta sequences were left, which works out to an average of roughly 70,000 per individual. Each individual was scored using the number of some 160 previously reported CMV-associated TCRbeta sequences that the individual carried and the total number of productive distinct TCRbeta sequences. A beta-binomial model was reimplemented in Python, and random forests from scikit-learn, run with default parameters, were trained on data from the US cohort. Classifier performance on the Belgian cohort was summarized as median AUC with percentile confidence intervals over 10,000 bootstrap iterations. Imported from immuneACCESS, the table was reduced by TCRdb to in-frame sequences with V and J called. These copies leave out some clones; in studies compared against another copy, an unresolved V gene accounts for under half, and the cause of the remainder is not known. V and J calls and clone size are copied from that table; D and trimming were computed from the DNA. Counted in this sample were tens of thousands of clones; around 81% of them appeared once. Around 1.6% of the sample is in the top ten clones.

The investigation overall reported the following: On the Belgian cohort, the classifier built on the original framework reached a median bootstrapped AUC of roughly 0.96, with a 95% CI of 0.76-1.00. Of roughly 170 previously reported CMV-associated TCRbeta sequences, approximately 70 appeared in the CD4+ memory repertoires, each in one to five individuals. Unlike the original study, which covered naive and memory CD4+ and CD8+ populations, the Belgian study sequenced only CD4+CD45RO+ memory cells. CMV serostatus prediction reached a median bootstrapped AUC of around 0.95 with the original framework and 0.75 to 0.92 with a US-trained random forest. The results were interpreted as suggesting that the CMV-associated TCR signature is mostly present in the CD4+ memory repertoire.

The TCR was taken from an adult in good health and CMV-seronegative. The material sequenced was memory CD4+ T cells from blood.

The DNA sequence is TGTGCCAGCAGCAGCCGACAGGGGTCGGAGACCCAGTACTTC. This translates into CASSSRQGSETQYF. The chain is encoded by TRBV7-3 joined to TRBJ2-5, and TRBD1 aligns with 8 junction nucleotides. Reading the germline V gene gives CDR1 SGHTA and CDR2 FQGTGA. The CDR3 covers 14 residues, taking in both the cysteine and the phenylalanine. The only DNA kept is the CDR3, 42 bases in frame from the first base. The junction shows trimming of 5 bases on V and 5 bases on J, and the gene matches do not reach 7 bases of it.